Many counts were recorded for the clone carrying this T cell receptor (beta chain). Its specificity is not known. The sample originates from a study of molecular identifiers for immune sequencing clone quantification. Across the study: RNA, taken in replicates from approximately 20,000 or 100,000 naive CD8 cells, was split five ways, with four sequenced.

The V and J ends lost 0 bases and 1 base respectively, with 12 bases between them. Germline CDR1 and CDR2: MNHNY and SVGAGI (reference sequence). The CDR3 totals 16 residues. Bulk TCR library preparation followed previously described methods with listed TCR primers. TCRdb redid the calling of the PCR reads with MiXCR, one entry per CDR3 protein. In the table there are about 640,000 distinct CDR3 sequences, 15% to 20% of which are singletons. Study outcomes and limitations: Approximately 910,000 naive cells reportedly did not prevent detection of spiked Jurkat TCR RNA from one cell.

The chain has TRBV6-6 and TRBJ2-5, with D perhaps being TRBD1 or TRBD2 (5 bases each). Sequencing input: naive CD8+ T cells from blood, with Jurkat cell RNA spiked in. Subset in this sample: FACS-sorted CD8+CD4-CCR7+CD45RA+ naive T cells. The clonotype originates from a human donor in good health. Some libraries in this study had Jurkat cell RNA spiked in. CDR3 sequence (DNA): TGTGCCAGCAGTTACTCGGGGGACGGATCCCAAGAGACCCAGTACTTC. Translation gives CASSYSGDGSQETQYF.